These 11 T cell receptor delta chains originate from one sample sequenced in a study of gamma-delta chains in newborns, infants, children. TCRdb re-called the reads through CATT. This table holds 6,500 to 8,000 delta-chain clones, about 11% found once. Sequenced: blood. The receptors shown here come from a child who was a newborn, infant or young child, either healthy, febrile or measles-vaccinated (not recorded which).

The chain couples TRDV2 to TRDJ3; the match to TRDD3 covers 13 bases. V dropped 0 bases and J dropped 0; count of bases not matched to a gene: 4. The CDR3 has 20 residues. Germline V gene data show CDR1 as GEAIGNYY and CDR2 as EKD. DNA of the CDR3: TGTGCCTGTGACACCCTGACTGGGGGATACGGCTCCTGGGACACCCGACAGATGTTTTTC. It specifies CACDTLTGGYGSWDTRQMFF.

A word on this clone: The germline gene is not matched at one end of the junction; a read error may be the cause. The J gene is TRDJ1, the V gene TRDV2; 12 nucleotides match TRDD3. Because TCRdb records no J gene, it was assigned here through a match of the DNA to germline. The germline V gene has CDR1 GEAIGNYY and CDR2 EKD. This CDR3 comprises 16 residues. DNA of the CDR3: TGCGCCTGTGACTCGGTACTGGGGGATACAACCCAAAAACTCATCTTT. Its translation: CACDSVLGDTTQKLIF.

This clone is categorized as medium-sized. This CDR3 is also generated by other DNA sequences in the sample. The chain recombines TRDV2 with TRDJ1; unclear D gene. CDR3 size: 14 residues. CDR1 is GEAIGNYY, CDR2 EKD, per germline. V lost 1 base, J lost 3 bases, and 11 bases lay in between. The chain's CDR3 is CACDTISSADKLIF. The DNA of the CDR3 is TGTGCCTGTGACACTATATCCTCGGCCGATAAACTCATCTTT.

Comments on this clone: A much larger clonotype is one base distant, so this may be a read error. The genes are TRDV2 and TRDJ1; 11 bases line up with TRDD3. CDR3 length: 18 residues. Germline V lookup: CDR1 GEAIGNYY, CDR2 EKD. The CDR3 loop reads CACDTVGDTLRYTDKHIF. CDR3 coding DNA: TGTGCCTGTGACACCGTGGGGGATACGTTAAGGTACACCGATAAACACATCTTT.

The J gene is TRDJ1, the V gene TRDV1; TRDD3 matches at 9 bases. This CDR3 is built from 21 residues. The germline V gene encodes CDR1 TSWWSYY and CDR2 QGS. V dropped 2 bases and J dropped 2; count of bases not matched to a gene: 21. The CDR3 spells CALGESKFVPGWGIATDKLIF. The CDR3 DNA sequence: TGTGCTCTTGGGGAAAGCAAATTTGTCCCCGGTTGGGGGATAGCGACCGATAAACTCATCTTT.

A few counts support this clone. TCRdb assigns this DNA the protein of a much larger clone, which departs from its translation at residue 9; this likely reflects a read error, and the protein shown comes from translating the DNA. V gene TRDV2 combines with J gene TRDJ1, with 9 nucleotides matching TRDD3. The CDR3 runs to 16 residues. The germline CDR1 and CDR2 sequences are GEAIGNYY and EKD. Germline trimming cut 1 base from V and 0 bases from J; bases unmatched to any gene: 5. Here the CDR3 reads CACDTMGDNDTDKLIF. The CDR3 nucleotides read TGTGCCTGTGACACAATGGGGGATAACGACACCGATAAACTCATCTTT.

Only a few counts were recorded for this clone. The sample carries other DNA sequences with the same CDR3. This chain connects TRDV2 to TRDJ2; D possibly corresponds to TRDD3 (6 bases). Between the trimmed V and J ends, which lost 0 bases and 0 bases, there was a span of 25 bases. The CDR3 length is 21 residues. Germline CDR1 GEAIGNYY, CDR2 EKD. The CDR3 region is CACDTVINRGTEKALTAQLFF. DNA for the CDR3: TGTGCCTGTGACACCGTGATTAACAGGGGGACCGAAAAAGCTTTGACAGCACAACTCTTCTTT.

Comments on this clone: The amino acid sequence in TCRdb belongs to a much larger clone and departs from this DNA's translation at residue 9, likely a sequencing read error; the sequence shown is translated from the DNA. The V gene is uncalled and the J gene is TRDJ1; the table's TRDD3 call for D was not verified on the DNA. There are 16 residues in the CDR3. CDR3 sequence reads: CACDPLGDSDLDKLIF. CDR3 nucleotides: TGTGCCTGTGACCCACTGGGGGATAGTGACCTCGATAAACTCATCTTT.

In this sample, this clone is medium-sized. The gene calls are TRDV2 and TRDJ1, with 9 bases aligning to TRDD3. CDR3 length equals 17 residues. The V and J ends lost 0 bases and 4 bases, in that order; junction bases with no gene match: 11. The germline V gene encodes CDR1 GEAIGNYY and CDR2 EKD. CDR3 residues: CACDTLVGDTQGDKLIF. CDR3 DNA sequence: TGTGCCTGTGACACCCTAGTCGGGGATACGCAGGGCGATAAACTCATCTTT.

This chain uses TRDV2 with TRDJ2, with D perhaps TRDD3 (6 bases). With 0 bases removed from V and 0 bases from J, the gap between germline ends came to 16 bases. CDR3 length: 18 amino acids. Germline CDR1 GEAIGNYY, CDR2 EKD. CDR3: CACDTFLGYPALTAQLFF. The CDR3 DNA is TGTGCCTGTGACACCTTCCTGGGGTATCCTGCTTTGACAGCACAACTCTTCTTT.

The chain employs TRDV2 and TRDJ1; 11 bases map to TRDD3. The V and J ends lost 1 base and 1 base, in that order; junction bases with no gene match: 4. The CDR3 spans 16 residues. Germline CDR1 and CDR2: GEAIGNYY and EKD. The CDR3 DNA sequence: TGTGCCTGTGACACTATGGGGGATACGATCACCGATAAACTCATCTTT. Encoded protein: CACDTMGDTITDKLIF.